One and the same sample provided the 17 T cell receptor beta chains below, sequenced in a study of regulatory T cells in long-lasting Graves disease. Assembly of TCR beta libraries relied on iRepertoire HTBI primers together with Arm-PCR of CDR3 regions. TCRdb re-analysed the multiplex PCR reads in MiXCR, keeping a single row per CDR3 protein. This repertoire shows fewer than 350,000 distinct CDR3 sequences, over 15% found once; its top ten account for about 40%. This sample's time point: newly diagnosed GD, antithyroid drugs for less than 3 months. PBMC-derived RNA was used for the TCR library. The sample here was peripheral blood mononuclear cells (PBMCs), taken at new diagnosis, from a patient treated with antithyroid drugs. These receptor sequences come from a female donor with Graves disease.

The table lists this clonotype with a few counts. The CDR3 is CASSLVLGTAYNEQFF. The CDR3 DNA reads TGTGCCAGCAGCTTGGTCCTAGGGACAGCTTACAATGAGCAGTTCTTC. The J gene is TRBJ2-1, the V gene TRBV5-6; 7 positions match TRBD1. CDR1 is SGHDT and CDR2 is YYEEEE in the germline V gene. After removal of 0 bases from V and 4 bases from J, the junction contained 7 bases not matched to a gene. The CDR3 has 16 amino acids.

The chain employs TRBV27 and TRBJ2-7, with TRBD2 matching over 12 bases. CDR1 MNHEY and CDR2 SMNVEV come from the germline V gene (reference sequence). After removal of 5 bases from V and 4 bases from J, the junction contained 6 bases not matched to a gene. This CDR3 region has 15 residues. The DNA of the CDR3 is TGTGCCAGCAGTAGGGGACTAGCGGGCGGATACGAGCAGTACTTC. Translation gives CASSRGLAGGYEQYF.

CDR3 sequence (DNA): TGTGCCAGCAGCCAAGATCCCGGGACAGGGTCCTACGAGCAGTACTTC. It is translated as CASSQDPGTGSYEQYF. The chain recombines TRBV3-1 with TRBJ2-7, with 9 bases identical to TRBD1. Germline V gene sequence: CDR1 LGHDT, CDR2 YNNKEL (reference sequence). J was trimmed by 1 base and V by 0 bases; bases with no gene match: 4. This CDR3 region has 16 residues.

The chain is built from TRBV12-5 and TRBJ1-1; no reliable D call. This CDR3 contains 14 residues. Germline V lookup: CDR1 LGHNT, CDR2 FRNRAP. Trimming removed 0 bases from V and 7 bases from J, with 12 bases in between. CDR3 bases: TGTGCTAGTGGTTTGGTCTTTCATTTCCATGAAGCTTTCTTT. It is translated as CASGLVFHFHEAFF.

This clonotype was detected a few times. This chain joins TRBV20-1 and TRBJ2-1; tentative D call: TRBD2 (6 bases). Trimming cost V 3 bases and J 10 bases, with 28 bases left between them. The germline CDR1 and CDR2 sequences are DFQATT and SNEGSKA (reference sequence). The CDR3 totals 17 residues. The CDR3 DNA is TGCAGTGCTAGGACGTTAGGGCGGGGCCCTGTGATGGGGGAGCAGTTCTTC. It codes for CSARTLGRGPVMGEQFF.

A single count supports this clonotype. A much larger clone lies a single base off, so this may be a read error. The chain is built from TRBV6-1 and TRBJ2-3; 7 bases line up with TRBD2. The length of the CDR3 is 15 residues. CDR1 MNHNS and CDR2 SASEGT come from the germline V gene. J was trimmed by 2 bases and V by 6 bases; bases with no gene match: 8. CDR3 sequence (DNA): TGTGCCAGCAGGTCCGACGGGAGGCCCACAGATACGCAGTATTTT. This gives the protein CASRSDGRPTDTQYF.

This clonotype has a count of ten or more. V is TRBV28 and J is TRBJ1-1; D is perhaps TRBD1 (5 bases). V lost 6 bases, J lost 5 bases, and 16 bases lay in between. From germline, CDR1 is MDHEN and CDR2 SYDVKM. The CDR3 runs to 14 residues. CDR3 residues: CASSEGVFRTEAFF. The CDR3 nucleotides are TGTGCCAGCAGCGAAGGGGTGTTTCGAACTGAAGCTTTCTTT. Drawing the rest from reference TRBV28 and TRBJ1-1, the complete variable domain is DVKVTQSSRYLVKRTGEKVFLECVQDMDHENMFWYRQDPGLGLRLIYFSYDVKMKEKGDIPEGYSVSREKKERFSLILESASTNQTSMYLCASSEGVFRTEAFFGQGTRLTVV.

In its sample, this clonotype was seen a few times. The chain links TRBV7-6 to TRBJ2-3, with no clear D. The CDR3 totals 14 residues. The germline CDR1 and CDR2 sequences are SGHVS and FNYEAQ. Trimming pared 5 bases from V and 0 bases from J, leaving 9 bases between. In nucleotides, the CDR3 is TGTGCCAGCAGCCCGCGATATAGCACAGATACGCAGTATTTT. Protein: CASSPRYSTDTQYF.

This clonotype was found many times. The chain carries TRBV7-6 and TRBJ2-7; 8 nucleotides agree with TRBD1. With 5 bases clipped from V and 7 bases from J, the junction kept 7 bases outside the gene matches. Per germline, CDR1 SGHVS and CDR2 FNYEAQ. The CDR3 is made up of 13 amino acids. As DNA, the CDR3 is TGTGCCAGCAGCCCCCAGACAGGGGTTGAGCAGTACTTC. Residues: CASSPQTGVEQYF.

The sample holds many counts of this clonotype. This chain links TRBV4-1 with TRBJ2-5; a possible D gene is TRBD1 (5 bases). CDR3 length: 15 amino acids. The germline V gene has CDR1 MGHRA and CDR2 YSYEKL. V dropped 1 base and J dropped 2 bases, with 11 bases sitting between them. The CDR3 DNA reads as TGCGCCAGCAGCCAAGGTTGGCGACAGCAAGAGACCCAGTACTTC. This codes for CASSQGWRQQETQYF.

This clonotype was detected only a few times. The chain couples TRBV29-1 to TRBJ2-7, with no clear D. The ends were cut back, 3 bases at V and 5 bases at J, with 8 bases in the middle. Looked up from germline, CDR1 is SQVTM and CDR2 is ANQGSEA. The CDR3 spans 11 residues. This CDR3 reads CSVEIAHEQYF. The DNA of the CDR3 is TGCAGCGTTGAGATCGCCCACGAGCAGTACTTC.

This clonotype occurred many times. The rearrangement uses TRBV12-3 or TRBV12-4 and TRBJ2-7, with TRBD2 matching 9 bases. The CDR3 runs 15 residues. Losses at the gene ends were 2 bases for V and 5 bases for J; bases not matched to a gene: 7. DNA for the CDR3: TGTGCCAGCAGTTTAAGCGGTAGCGGGAGTCACGAGCAGTACTTC. This translates into CASSLSGSGSHEQYF.

This clonotype showed up many times. The genes are TRBV10-3 and TRBJ1-6, with 9 bases aligning to TRBD1. The V gene's germline CDR1 is ENHRY and CDR2 SYGVKD. Trimming took 6 bases from V and 4 from J; bases not matched to a gene: 1. The CDR3 spans 14 residues. CDR3 DNA: TGTGCCATCAGGGACAGGGGATATAATTCACCCCTCCACTTT. Its translation is CAIRDRGYNSPLHF.

This clonotype was picked up many times. V usage is TRBV6-5 and J usage is TRBJ2-2, with 8 bases aligning to TRBD1. With 0 bases clipped from V and 6 bases from J, the junction kept 6 bases outside the gene matches. The CDR3 is 16 amino acids. The germline V gene has CDR1 MNHEY and CDR2 SVGAGI. The CDR3 bases are TGTGCCAGCAGTTACTCGGCAGGGGGCGCGGCCGGGGAGCTGTTTTTT. Translating it yields CASSYSAGGAAGELFF.

This sequence joins TRBV19 and TRBJ2-1; 9 bases align to TRBD1. The length of the CDR3 is 15 residues. CDR1 and CDR2 from the germline V gene are LNHDA and SQIVND (reference sequence). The trim removed 3 bases at V and 3 bases at J, leaving 3 bases unmatched. The CDR3 DNA is TGTGCCAGTAGTATCCGACAGGGGGGCTACAATGAGCAGTTCTTC. Residues: CASSIRQGGYNEQFF. Full variable domain (missing parts from reference TRBV19 and TRBJ2-1): DGGITQSPKYLFRKEGQNVTLSCEQNLNHDAMYWYRQDPGQGLRLIYYSQIVNDFQKGDIAEGYSVSREKKESFPLTVTSAQKNPTAFYLCASSIRQGGYNEQFFGPGTRLTVL.

In this sample, this clonotype turned up a few times. The J gene is TRBJ1-2, the V gene TRBV4-2; D might be TRBD1 (5 bases). In germline, CDR1 is LGHNA, CDR2 YNFKEQ. The CDR3 extends over 15 amino acids. The ends were cut back, 7 bases at V and 2 bases at J, with 17 bases in the middle. As DNA, the CDR3 is TGTGCCAGCACCCCCGGGACGGAGGACAACTATGGCTACACCTTC. Encoded protein: CASTPGTEDNYGYTF.

This chain links TRBV5-1 with TRBJ2-1, with 10 bases fitting TRBD2. This CDR3 contains 15 residues. Trimming removed 3 bases from V and 7 bases from J; junction bases left unmatched: 7. Germline V lookup: CDR1 SGHRS, CDR2 YFSETQ. The CDR3 here is CASSSPSGSSNEQFF. CDR3 coding DNA: TGCGCCAGCAGCTCCCCTAGCGGGAGTAGTAATGAGCAGTTCTTC.